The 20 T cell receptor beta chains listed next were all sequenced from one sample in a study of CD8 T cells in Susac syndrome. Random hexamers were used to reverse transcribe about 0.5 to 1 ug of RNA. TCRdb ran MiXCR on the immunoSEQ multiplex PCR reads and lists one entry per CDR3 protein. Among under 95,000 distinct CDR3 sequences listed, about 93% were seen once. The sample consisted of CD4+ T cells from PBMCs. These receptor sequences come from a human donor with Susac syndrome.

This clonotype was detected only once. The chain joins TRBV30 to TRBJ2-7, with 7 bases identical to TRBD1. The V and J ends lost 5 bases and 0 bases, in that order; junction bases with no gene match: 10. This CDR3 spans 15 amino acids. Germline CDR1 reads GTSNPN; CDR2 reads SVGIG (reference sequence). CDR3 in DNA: TGTGCCTGGGAGTCTACAGGGGTTCACTCCTACGAGCAGTACTTC. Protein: CAWESTGVHSYEQYF.

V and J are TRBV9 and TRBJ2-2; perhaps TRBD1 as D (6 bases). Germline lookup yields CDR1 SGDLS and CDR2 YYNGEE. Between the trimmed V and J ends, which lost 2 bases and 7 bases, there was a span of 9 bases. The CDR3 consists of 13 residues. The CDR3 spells CASSVTGVGELFF. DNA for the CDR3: TGTGCCAGCAGCGTGACAGGCGTCGGGGAGCTGTTTTTT.

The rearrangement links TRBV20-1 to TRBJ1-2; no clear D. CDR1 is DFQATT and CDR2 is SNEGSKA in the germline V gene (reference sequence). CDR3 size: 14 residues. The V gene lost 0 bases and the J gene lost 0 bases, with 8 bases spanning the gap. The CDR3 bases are TGCAGTGCTAGAGAATACCCGGCTAACTATGGCTACACCTTC. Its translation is CSAREYPANYGYTF.

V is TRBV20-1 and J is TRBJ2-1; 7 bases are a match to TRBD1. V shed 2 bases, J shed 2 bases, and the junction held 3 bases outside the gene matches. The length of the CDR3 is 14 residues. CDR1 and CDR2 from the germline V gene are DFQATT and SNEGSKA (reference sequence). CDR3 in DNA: TGCAGTGCTAGAAAGGGGGCCGCCTACAATGAGCAGTTCTTC. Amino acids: CSARKGAAYNEQFF.

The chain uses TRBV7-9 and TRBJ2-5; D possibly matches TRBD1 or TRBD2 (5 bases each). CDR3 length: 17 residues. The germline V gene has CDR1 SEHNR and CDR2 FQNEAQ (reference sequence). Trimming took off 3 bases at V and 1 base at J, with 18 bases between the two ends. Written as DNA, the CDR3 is TGTGCCAGCAGCTTCAAGCCCGGGACGGTTTTCCAAGAGACCCAGTACTTC. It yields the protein CASSFKPGTVFQETQYF.

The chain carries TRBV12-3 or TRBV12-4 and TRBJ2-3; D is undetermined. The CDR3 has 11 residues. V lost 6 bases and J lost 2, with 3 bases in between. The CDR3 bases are TGTGCCAGCAGGCTCACAGATACGCAGTATTTT. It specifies CASRLTDTQYF.

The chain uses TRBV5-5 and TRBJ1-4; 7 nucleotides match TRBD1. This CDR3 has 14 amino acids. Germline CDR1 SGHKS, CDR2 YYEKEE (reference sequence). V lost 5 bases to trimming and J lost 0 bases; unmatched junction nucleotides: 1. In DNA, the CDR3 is TGTGCCAGCAGTGACAGGGCAACTAATGAAAAACTGTTTTTT. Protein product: CASSDRATNEKLFF.

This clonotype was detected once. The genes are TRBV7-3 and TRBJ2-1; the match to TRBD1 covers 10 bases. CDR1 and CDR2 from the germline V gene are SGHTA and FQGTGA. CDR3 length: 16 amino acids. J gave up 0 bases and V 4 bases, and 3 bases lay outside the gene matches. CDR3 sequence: CASSYRTGGSYNEQFF. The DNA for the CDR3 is TGTGCCAGCAGCTACCGGACAGGGGGCTCCTACAATGAGCAGTTCTTC.

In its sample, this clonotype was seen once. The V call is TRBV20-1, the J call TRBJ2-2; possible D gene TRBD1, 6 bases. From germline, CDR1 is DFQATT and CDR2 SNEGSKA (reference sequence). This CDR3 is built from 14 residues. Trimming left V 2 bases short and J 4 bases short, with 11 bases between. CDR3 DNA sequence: TGCAGTGCTAGACCGACAGGAGTCACCGGGGAGCTGTTTTTT. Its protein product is CSARPTGVTGELFF.

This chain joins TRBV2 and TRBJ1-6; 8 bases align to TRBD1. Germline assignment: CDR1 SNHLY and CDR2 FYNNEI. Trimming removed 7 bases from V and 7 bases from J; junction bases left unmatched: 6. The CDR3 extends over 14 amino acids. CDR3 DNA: TGTGCCAGCAAAGGGAGGGACAGGAATTCACCCCTCCACTTT. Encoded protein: CASKGRDRNSPLHF.

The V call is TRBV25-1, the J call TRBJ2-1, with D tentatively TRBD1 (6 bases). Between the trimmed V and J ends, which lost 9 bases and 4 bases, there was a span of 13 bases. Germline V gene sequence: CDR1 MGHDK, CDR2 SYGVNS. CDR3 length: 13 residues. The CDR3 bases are TGTGCCAGTACAGGGCGCCCGTACAATGAGCAGTTCTTC. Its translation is CASTGRPYNEQFF.

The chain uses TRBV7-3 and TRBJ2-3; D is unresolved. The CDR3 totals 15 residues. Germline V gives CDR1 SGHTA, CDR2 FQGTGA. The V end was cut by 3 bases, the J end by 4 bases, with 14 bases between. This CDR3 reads CASSLLAWGADTQYF. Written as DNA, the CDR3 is TGTGCCAGCAGCTTGCTTGCGTGGGGTGCAGATACGCAGTATTTT.

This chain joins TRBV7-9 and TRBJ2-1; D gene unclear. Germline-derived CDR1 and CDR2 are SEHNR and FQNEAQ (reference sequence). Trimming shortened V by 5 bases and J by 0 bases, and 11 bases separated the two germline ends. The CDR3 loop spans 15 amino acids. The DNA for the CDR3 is TGTGCCAGCAGCCAACAAACCCACTCCTACAATGAGCAGTTCTTC. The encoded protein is CASSQQTHSYNEQFF.

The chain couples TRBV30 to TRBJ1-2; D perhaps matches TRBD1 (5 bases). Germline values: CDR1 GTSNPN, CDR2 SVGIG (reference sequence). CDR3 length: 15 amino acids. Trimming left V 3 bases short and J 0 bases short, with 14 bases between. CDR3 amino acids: CAWSLGTVANYGYTF. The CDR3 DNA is TGTGCCTGGAGCCTCGGGACGGTAGCTAACTATGGCTACACCTTC. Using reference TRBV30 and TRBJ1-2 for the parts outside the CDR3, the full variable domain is SQTIHQWPATLVQPVGSPLSLECTVEGTSNPNLYWYRQAAGRGLQLLFYSVGIGQISSEVPQNLSASRPQDRQFILSSKKLLLSDSGFYLCAWSLGTVANYGYTFGSGTRLTVV.

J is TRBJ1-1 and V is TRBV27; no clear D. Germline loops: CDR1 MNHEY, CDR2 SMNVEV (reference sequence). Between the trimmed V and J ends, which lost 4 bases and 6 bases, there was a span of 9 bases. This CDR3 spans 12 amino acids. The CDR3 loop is CASSSPSSEAFF. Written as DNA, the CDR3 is TGTGCCAGCAGTTCCCCTTCGTCTGAAGCTTTCTTT.

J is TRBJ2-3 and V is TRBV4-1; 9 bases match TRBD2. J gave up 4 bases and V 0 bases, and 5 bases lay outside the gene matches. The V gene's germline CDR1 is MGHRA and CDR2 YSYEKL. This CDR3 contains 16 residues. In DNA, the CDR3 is TGCGCCAGCAGCCAAGAGGCGGGGGGGCGATCAGATACGCAGTATTTT. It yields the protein CASSQEAGGRSDTQYF.

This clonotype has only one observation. CDR3 protein: CSERVADTQYF. The CDR3 nucleotides read TGCAGTGAGCGAGTAGCAGATACGCAGTATTTT. This chain links TRBV20-1 with TRBJ2-3; D is ambiguous. CDR3 length: 11 residues. With 7 bases removed from V and 4 bases from J, the gap between germline ends came to 9 bases. In germline, CDR1 is DFQATT, CDR2 SNEGSKA (reference sequence).

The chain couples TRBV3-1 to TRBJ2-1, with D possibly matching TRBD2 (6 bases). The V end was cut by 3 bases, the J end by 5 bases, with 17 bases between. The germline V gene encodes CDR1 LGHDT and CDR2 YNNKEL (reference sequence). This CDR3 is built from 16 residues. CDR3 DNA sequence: TGTGCCAGCAGCCACACTCCGGGACTGGATAACAATGAGCAGTTCTTC. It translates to CASSHTPGLDNNEQFF.

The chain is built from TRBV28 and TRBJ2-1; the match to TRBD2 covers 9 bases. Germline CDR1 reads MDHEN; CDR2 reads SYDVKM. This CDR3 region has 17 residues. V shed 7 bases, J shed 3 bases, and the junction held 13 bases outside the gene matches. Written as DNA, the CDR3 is TGTGCCAGCAACCCGCGAGGGCTAGCGGGGATCTACAATGAGCAGTTCTTC. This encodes CASNPRGLAGIYNEQFF.

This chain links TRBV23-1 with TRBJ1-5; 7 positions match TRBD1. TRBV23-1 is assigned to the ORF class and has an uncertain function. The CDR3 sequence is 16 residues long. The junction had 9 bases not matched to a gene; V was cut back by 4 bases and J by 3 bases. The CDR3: CASSPRPTGVNQPQHF. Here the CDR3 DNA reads TGCGCCAGCAGTCCCCGTCCCACAGGGGTCAATCAGCCCCAGCATTTT.